Listed below are T cell receptor beta chains from one sample, sequenced in a study of shared clonotypes between healthy human individuals. This table comes from immunoSEQ multiplex PCR, and its TCRdb copy is limited to in-frame clones, with some not included. The data hold over a million clones, with more than 95% observed a single time. Material: naive CD4+ T cells sorted from blood. These receptors came from a man aged 30 to 39 in good health. Each CDR3 is given with its conserved first and last residue. D genes are given only for firm matches. Part of the rows lack a size; the others show once, few, many or a class for expanded clones.

d_call: NA
j_call: TRBJ1-1
v_call: TRBV7-9
clone_size: NA
cdr3_nt: TGTGCCAGCAGCTTTTCTCTGAACACTGAAGCTTTCTTT
cdr3_aa: CASSFSLNTEAFF

d_call: TRBD1
j_call: TRBJ1-2
v_call: TRBV5-3
clone_size: NA
cdr3_nt: TGTGCCAGAAGACTACAGGGGGCTTATGGCTACACCTTC
cdr3_aa: CARRLQGAYGYTF

d_call: TRBD2
j_call: TRBJ2-3
v_call: TRBV12-5
clone_size: NA
cdr3_nt: TGTGCTAGTGGTTTGTGGGGACTAGCGGGTAGGGATACGCAGTATTTT
cdr3_aa: CASGLWGLAGRDTQYF

d_call: NA
j_call: TRBJ1-2
v_call: TRBV27
clone_size: NA
cdr3_nt: TGTGCCAGCAGTTTCAGACGAGGCAAGCGATTCTATGGCTACACCTTC
cdr3_aa: CASSFRRGKRFYGYTF

d_call: TRBD2
j_call: TRBJ2-5
v_call: TRBV29-1
clone_size: NA
cdr3_nt: TGCAGCGAGAGCGGGAGGGCCTACGAGACCCAGTACTTC
cdr3_aa: CSESGRAYETQYF

d_call: NA
j_call: TRBJ2-2
v_call: TRBV9
clone_size: NA
cdr3_nt: TGTGCCAGCAGCGTCTACGGGAGCAACACCGGGGAGCTGTTTTTT
cdr3_aa: CASSVYGSNTGELFF

d_call: TRBD1
j_call: TRBJ2-7
v_call: TRBV28
clone_size: NA
cdr3_nt: TGTGCCAGCAGTTTCGTGGACAGGCGAGTTTCAGGCTCCTACGAGCAGTACTTC
cdr3_aa: CASSFVDRRVSGSYEQYF

d_call: NA
j_call: TRBJ2-4
v_call: TRBV4-3
clone_size: NA
cdr3_nt: TGCGCCAGCAGCCAGGACTTCCGGGACCGGAACATTCAGTACTTC
cdr3_aa: CASSQDFRDRNIQYF

d_call: NA
j_call: TRBJ2-7
v_call: TRBV7-9
clone_size: once
cdr3_nt: TGTGCCAGCAGCTTAGGCACGCAATACGAGCAGTACTTC
cdr3_aa: CASSLGTQYEQYF

d_call: NA
j_call: TRBJ2-5
v_call: TRBV7-3
clone_size: NA
cdr3_nt: TGTGCCAGCAAGTTTACGGGAGCGCGGGGAGAGACCCAGTACTTC
cdr3_aa: CASKFTGARGETQYF

d_call: NA
j_call: TRBJ1-3
v_call: TRBV7-9
clone_size: NA
cdr3_nt: TGTGCCAGCCTAACATTGAGCTCTGGAAACACCATATATTTT
cdr3_aa: CASLTLSSGNTIYF

d_call: TRBD2
j_call: TRBJ2-7
v_call: TRBV4-3
clone_size: NA
cdr3_nt: TGCGCCAGCAGCCAAGATAGCGGTAGCGGGGTGGAGCAGTACTTC
cdr3_aa: CASSQDSGSGVEQYF

d_call: NA
j_call: TRBJ2-2
v_call: TRBV20-1
clone_size: once
cdr3_nt: TGCAGTGCTAGGTTTACTAGGGAGCTGTTTTTT
cdr3_aa: CSARFTRELFF

d_call: TRBD2
j_call: TRBJ2-7
v_call: TRBV19
clone_size: NA
cdr3_nt: TGTGCCAGTAAGGGAGGGCACGAGCAGTACTTC
cdr3_aa: CASKGGHEQYF